This T cell receptor beta chain came from a study of T cells in Graves' hyperthyroidism and ophthalmopathy. Findings and caveats of the study: A model using 13 V-J features told ophthalmopathy apart from stable hyperthyroidism. Before onset, ophthalmopathy was predicted by the model a median around 6.2 months earlier.

Amplification targeted TCR beta CDR3 regions from RNA transcripts. An initial round of RT-PCR targeting the TCR CDR3 relied on the HTBI primer set. TCRdb fed the multiplex PCR reads into MiXCR, producing one record per CDR3 protein. This table has some 250,000 distinct CDR3 sequences, roughly 15% appearing once. Germline V CDR1 and CDR2: SGHVS, FQNEAQ. V lost 5 bases and J 2 bases, leaving 12 bases between the germline ends. The CDR3 totals 14 residues. Patients having uncontrolled infection, another autoimmune disease, pregnancy or lactation were not included. Thyroid ultrasound, orbital computed tomography, clinical symptoms, and serum thyroxine and TRAb underpinned diagnoses. This clonotype appeared many times. Its antigen is not known.

Specimen: blood. The chain combines TRBV7-8 with TRBJ2-5, with D uncertain. The origin of this receptor is a woman between 35 and 50 years old with Graves' hyperthyroidism that later progressed to Graves' ophthalmopathy. CDR3 amino acids: CASSHGRQQETQYF. In nucleotides, the CDR3 is TGTGCCAGCAGCCACGGACGGCAGCAAGAGACCCAGTACTTC. Complete variable domain (other parts from reference TRBV7-8 and TRBJ2-5): GAGVSQSPRYKVAKRGQDVALRCDPISGHVSLFWYQQALGQGPEFLTYFQNEAQLDKSGLPSDRFFAERPEGSVSTLKIQRTQQEDSAVYLCASSHGRQQETQYFGPGTRLLVL.